A selection of T cell receptor beta chains follows, all from one sample in a study of T cells after yellow fever vaccination. TCRdb itself ran the 5' RACE reads through MiXCR, one entry per CDR3 protein. This table holds over 110,000 distinct CDR3 sequences, roughly 8% found once. Material: CD4+ T cells sorted from PBMCs, obtained 5 days after the yellow fever booster vaccination. Every receptor here comes from a man aged 25 to 40 who received the YFV17D yellow fever vaccine. Each CDR3 is given with its conserved first and last residue. The order of the fields is D gene, V gene, J gene, clone size, CDR3 DNA, CDR3 protein. A D gene is named only where the DNA matches it firmly. Clone size is stated in some rows and not others, as once, few, many or a class when expanded.

>TRBD1|TRBV5-1|TRBJ2-2|NA
TGCGCCAGCAGCCCGACAGGGGTGAACACCGGGGAGCTGTTTTTT
CASSPTGVNTGELFF
>NA|TRBV30|TRBJ1-3|few
TGTGCCGGGAACAGGGTGGACGGAAACACCATATATTTT
CAGNRVDGNTIYF
>TRBD2|TRBV18|TRBJ2-1|many
TGTGCCAGCTCACCCCCCGGGACTAGCGCCTACAATGAGCAGTTCTTC
CASSPPGTSAYNEQFF
>NA|TRBV6-1|TRBJ2-1|many
TGTGCCAGCAGCCTCCCGGGACTCCAGGGGAATGAGCAGTTCTTC
CASSLPGLQGNEQFF
>NA|TRBV2|TRBJ2-1|many
TGTGCCAGCAGCAGCGGGCCATCCGAGCAGTTCTTC
CASSSGPSEQFF
>NA|TRBV20-1|TRBJ2-2|NA
TGCAGTGCTGGACGTAGTGCCCTAGCGTCCCACGGGGAGCTGCTTTTT
CSAGRSALASHGELLF
>NA|TRBV29-1|TRBJ1-2|many
TGCAGCGTCGGGGGTTGGGGGGTCCAGGACGGCGAAGATGGCTACACCTTC
CSVGGWGVQDGEDGYTF
>TRBD1|TRBV5-1|TRBJ1-1|NA
TGCGCCAGCAGCACGGGGGACAGCCCTAAAGAAGCTTTCTTT
CASSTGDSPKEAFF
>NA|TRBV7-6|TRBJ2-1|few
TGTGCCAGCAGCTCGGTAGCGGCGAGCTCCTACAATGAGCAGTTCTTC
CASSSVAASSYNEQFF
>TRBD2|TRBV4-3|TRBJ2-7|many
TGCGCCAGCAGCCAACCCCGGGAGGGGGACGAGCAGTACTTC
CASSQPREGDEQYF
>TRBD2|TRBV12-3/TRBV12-4|TRBJ2-1|many
TGTGCCAGTAGTTGGGCGGGGGGAACCTACAATGAGCAGTTCTTC
CASSWAGGTYNEQFF
>TRBD2|TRBV7-2|TRBJ2-1|many
TGTGCCAGCAGCCCAGCGGGGTATGAGCAGTTCTTC
CASSPAGYEQFF
>TRBD2|TRBV5-1|TRBJ2-5|many
TGCGCCAGCAGTCAAGGGACTAGCGGGGAGACCCAGTACTTC
CASSQGTSGETQYF
>NA|TRBV5-8|TRBJ1-4|many
TGTGCCAGCAGCTTGGTTGGGGACAATGGTTTT
CASSLVGDNGF
>NA|TRBV12-3/TRBV12-4|TRBJ2-1|many
TGTGCCAGCAGTCCGGGGGTGTGGCGACAGTTCTTC
CASSPGVWRQFF
>NA|TRBV28|TRBJ1-5|many
TGTGCCAGCCAGGATGATCAGGGGATAACCTTCCAGCCCCAGCATTTT
CASQDDQGITFQPQHF
>NA|TRBV6-5|TRBJ2-4|many
TGTGCCAGCAGTTACTCCTACGGGATTGCCAAAAACATTCAGTACTTC
CASSYSYGIAKNIQYF
>NA|TRBV2|TRBJ2-2|many
TGTGCCAGCATTCCGAACACCGGGGAGCTGTTTTTT
CASIPNTGELFF
>TRBD1|TRBV18|TRBJ2-7|many
TGTGCCAGCTCACAGGGACAGGCTGAGGGAACCTACGAGCAGTACTTC
CASSQGQAEGTYEQYF
>TRBD1|TRBV28|TRBJ1-2|many
TGTGCCAGCAGTTTGGGACAGATTAACTATGGCTACACCTTC
CASSLGQINYGYTF
>NA|TRBV7-9|TRBJ1-1|many
TGTGCCAGCAGCCTCGACCGGGAAGCTTTCTTT
CASSLDREAFF
>NA|TRBV7-2|TRBJ2-1|many
TGTGCCAGCAGCTCGGCTTTCGCCTCCTTGAATGAGCAGTTCTTC
CASSSAFASLNEQFF
>NA|TRBV7-2|TRBJ2-3|many
TGTGCCAGCAGCTTACCCGTGGTAGATACGCAGTATTTT
CASSLPVVDTQYF
>TRBD2|TRBV7-2|TRBJ2-3|many
TGTGCCAGCAGCACAACTAGCGCTACGCAGTATTTT
CASSTTSATQYF
>NA|TRBV5-6|TRBJ2-3|many
TGTGCCAGCAGCCCCGGGGGATCCACAGATACGCAGTATTTT
CASSPGGSTDTQYF
>NA|TRBV7-2|TRBJ2-2|many
TGTGCCAGCAGCTCTCGAGTCAGGGCAACCACCGGGGAGCTGTTTTTT
CASSSRVRATTGELFF
>NA|TRBV6-5|TRBJ2-7|many
TGTGCCAGCTCTATAACCCCCGGGTTCTCGGGCGAGCAGTACTTC
CASSITPGFSGEQYF
>TRBD2|TRBV12-3/TRBV12-4|TRBJ2-5|many
TGTGCCAGCACCCTAGGCGGGACTAGCGCCCAAGAGACCCAGTACTTC
CASTLGGTSAQETQYF
>TRBD1|TRBV12-3/TRBV12-4|TRBJ2-5|many
TGTGCCAGCAGCCGCAACCAGGGGGTACAAGAGACCCAGTACTTC
CASSRNQGVQETQYF
>TRBD2|TRBV5-1|TRBJ2-7|many
TGCGCCAGCAGCTTGGTTCTAGCGGGAGAGACCTACGAGCAGTACTTC
CASSLVLAGETYEQYF
>TRBD2|TRBV12-3/TRBV12-4|TRBJ2-5|many
TGTGCCAGCAGTAGCCAACCGGGACTAGGCCGAGAGACCCAGTACTTC
CASSSQPGLGRETQYF
>NA|TRBV20-1|TRBJ2-7|NA
TGCAGTGCTAGAGATCTTTTCCCTAGCGGACAGAGCTCCTACGAGCAGTACTTC
CSARDLFPSGQSSYEQYF
>NA|TRBV4-3|TRBJ1-1|NA
TGCGCCAGCAGCCCAGGCCAGGGGTACACTGAAGCTTTCTTT
CASSPGQGYTEAFF
>NA|TRBV5-1|TRBJ1-1|NA
TGCGCCAGCAGCTTGGCTTCGGCAGGGGAAGTTATAACTGAAGCTTTCTTT
CASSLASAGEVITEAFF
>TRBD1|TRBV6-7|TRBJ2-1|few
TGTGCCAGCAGCTCCGGGACAGTCTACTACAATGAGCAGTTCTTC
CASSSGTVYYNEQFF
>NA|TRBV20-1|TRBJ2-6|many
TGCAGTGCTAGGTCAGGGATCCACCGGACTGGGGCCAACGTCCTGACTTTC
CSARSGIHRTGANVLTF
>NA|TRBV7-2|TRBJ2-1|many
TGTGCCAGCAGCTTAGTCCGGGACTCGATTTACAATGAGCAGTTCTTC
CASSLVRDSIYNEQFF
>TRBD1|TRBV12-3/TRBV12-4|TRBJ1-2|many
TGTGCCAGCAGTTATTACTCGCTCCGGGACAGCCATAACTATGGCTACACCTTC
CASSYYSLRDSHNYGYTF
>NA|TRBV5-1|TRBJ1-1|NA
TGCGCCAGCAGCCCCCGGGGGGGGCGGGATGAAGCTTTCTTT
CASSPRGGRDEAFF
>NA|TRBV20-1|TRBJ2-3|NA
TGCAGTGCCAGGCCCGCGGATACGCAGTATTTT
CSARPADTQYF
>TRBD1|TRBV4-2|TRBJ2-2|many
TGTGCCAGCAGCCAGGGACAGGGGGGAATCACCGGGGAGCTGTTTTTT
CASSQGQGGITGELFF
>NA|TRBV7-2|TRBJ2-7|many
TGTGCCAGCAGCTTAGAAATAGCACCCGCCTACGAGCAGTACTTC
CASSLEIAPAYEQYF
>NA|TRBV19|TRBJ2-1|few
TGTGCCAGTAGTATCGACGGGAAGGGCGATGAGCAGTTCTTC
CASSIDGKGDEQFF
>NA|TRBV28|TRBJ2-7|many
TGTGCCAGCAGTTTTACAGTCCGGACAGCTCGTGGGCAGTACTTC
CASSFTVRTARGQYF
>TRBD1|TRBV6-2/TRBV6-3|TRBJ2-5|many
TGTGCTTTCCCTGACAGGGAAGAGACCCAGTACTTC
CAFPDREETQYF
>TRBD2|TRBV19|TRBJ2-4|many
TGTGCCAGTAGTAGCGGGGGGGGCGCGATAGACATTCAGTACTTC
CASSSGGGAIDIQYF